What follows is one T cell receptor (beta chain) and its context. Its specificity is unknown. From germline, CDR1 is LGHNA and CDR2 YNFKEQ. The V end lost 0 bases, the J end lost 1 base, and 12 bases lay between the germline ends. This CDR3 has 16 residues. These data originate in a study of T cell clonotyping in hematopoietic cell transplantation. Points from the study as a whole: No sorting was done, leaving CD4 and CD8 contributions mixed. Recipient TCR diversity dropped after transplant; expanded clonotypes rose from day 30 to 180. Broader posttransplant TCR repertoire diversity was predicted by graft donor and pretransplant recipient Inverse Simpson Index values.

Libraries were prepared by immunoSEQ multiplex PCR; TCRdb keeps only in-frame clonotypes and omits some of them. The profile shows around 15,000 clones, about 85% of them singletons. V is TRBV4-2 and J is TRBJ1-1, with TRBD1 as a possible D gene (5 bases). The TCR was taken from a male patient aged 60-69 years who had an allogeneic stem cell transplant from a related donor, so the T cells may come from the graft donor. Some clones in this sample may be carry-over from other donors' samples. The source material was PBMCs, sampled 100 days after allogeneic stem cell transplant. CDR3 coding DNA: TGTGCCAGCAGCCAAGATGGAGGAGGGGAGAACACTGAAGCTTTCTTT. It yields the protein CASSQDGGGENTEAFF.